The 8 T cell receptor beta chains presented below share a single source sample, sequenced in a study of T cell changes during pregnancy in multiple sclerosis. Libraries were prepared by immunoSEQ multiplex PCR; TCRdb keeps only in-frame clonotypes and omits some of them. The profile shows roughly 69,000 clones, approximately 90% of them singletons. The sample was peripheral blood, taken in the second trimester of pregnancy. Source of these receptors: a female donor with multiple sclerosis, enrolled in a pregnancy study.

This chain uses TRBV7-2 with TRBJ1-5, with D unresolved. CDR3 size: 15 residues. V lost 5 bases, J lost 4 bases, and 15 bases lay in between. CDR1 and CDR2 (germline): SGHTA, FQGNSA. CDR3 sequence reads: CASSPLGGPNQPQHF. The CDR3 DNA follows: TGTGCCAGCAGCCCGTTGGGAGGACCTAATCAGCCCCAGCATTTT.

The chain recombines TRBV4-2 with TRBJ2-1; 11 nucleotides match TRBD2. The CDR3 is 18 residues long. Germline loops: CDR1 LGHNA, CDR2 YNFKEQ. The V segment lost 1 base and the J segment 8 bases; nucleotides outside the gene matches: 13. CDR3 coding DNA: TGTGCCAGCAGCCAAGGAATGGTAACTAGCGGGAGATCAGATGAGCAGTTCTTC. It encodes CASSQGMVTSGRSDEQFF.

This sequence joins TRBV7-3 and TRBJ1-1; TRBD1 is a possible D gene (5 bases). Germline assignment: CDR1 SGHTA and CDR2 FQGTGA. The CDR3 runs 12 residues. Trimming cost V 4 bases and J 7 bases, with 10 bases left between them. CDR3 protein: CASSSDRLEAFF. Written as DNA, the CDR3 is TGTGCCAGCAGCTCAGACAGACTTGAAGCTTTCTTT.

CDR3 residues: CASSESKGDYGYTF. CDR3 in DNA: TGCGCCAGCAGTGAGTCGAAAGGGGACTATGGCTACACCTTC. V and J are TRBV10-2 and TRBJ1-2; D perhaps matches TRBD1 (5 bases). The CDR3 length is 14 residues. CDR1 is WSHSY and CDR2 is SAAADI in the germline V gene. Trimming took off 0 bases at V and 3 bases at J, with 8 bases between the two ends.

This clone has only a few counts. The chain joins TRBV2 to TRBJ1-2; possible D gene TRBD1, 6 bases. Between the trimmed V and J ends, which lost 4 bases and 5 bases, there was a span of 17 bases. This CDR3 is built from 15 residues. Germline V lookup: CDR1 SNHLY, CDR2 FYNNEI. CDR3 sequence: CASSATGGAWYGYTF. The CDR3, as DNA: TGTGCCAGCAGTGCCACGGGGGGCGCGTGGTATGGCTACACCTTC.

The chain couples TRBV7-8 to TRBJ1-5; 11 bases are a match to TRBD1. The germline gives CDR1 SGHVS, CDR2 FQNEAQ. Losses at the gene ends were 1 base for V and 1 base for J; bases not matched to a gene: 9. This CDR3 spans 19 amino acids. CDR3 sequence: CASSLDRTGGRASNQPQHF. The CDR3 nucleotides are TGTGCCAGCAGCTTAGACCGGACAGGGGGCCGAGCGAGCAATCAGCCCCAGCATTTT.

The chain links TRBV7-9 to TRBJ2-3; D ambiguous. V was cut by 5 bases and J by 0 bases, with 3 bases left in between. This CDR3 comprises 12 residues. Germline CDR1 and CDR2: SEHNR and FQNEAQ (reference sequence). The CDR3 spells CASSISTDTQYF. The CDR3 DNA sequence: TGTGCCAGCAGCATAAGCACAGATACGCAGTATTTT.

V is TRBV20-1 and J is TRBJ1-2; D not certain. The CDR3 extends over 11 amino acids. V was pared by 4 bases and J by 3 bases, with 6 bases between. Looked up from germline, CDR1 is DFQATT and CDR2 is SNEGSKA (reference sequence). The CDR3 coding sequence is TGCAGTGCTACATTAGACTATGGCTACACCTTC. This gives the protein CSATLDYGYTF.